This entry lists 17 T cell receptor beta chains sequenced from one sample in a study of metastatic and nonmetastatic thyroid tumors. Thyroid surgery had not been preceded by any treatment in any patient. From the PCR reads, TCRdb re-called clones with MiXCR. The sample gives approximately 20,000 clones, under 25% of which show up once; less than 11% is in the top ten. Sequenced input: tumor tissue. The receptors shown here come from a male donor with papillary thyroid cancer or a benign thyroid nodule (not recorded which). Some clones in this sample may be carry-over from other donors' samples.

This clone is classed as medium-sized. The chain carries TRBV24-1 and TRBJ2-3, with 9 bases identical to TRBD1. This CDR3 spans 16 amino acids. Losses at the gene ends were 0 bases for V and 3 bases for J; bases not matched to a gene: 3. Germline V CDR1 and CDR2: KGHDR, SFDVKD. The CDR3 region is CATSDLDRGFTDTQYF. The DNA of the CDR3 is TGTGCCACCAGTGATTTGGACAGGGGGTTTACAGATACGCAGTATTTT.

The chain combines TRBV20-1 with TRBJ2-6, with 9 bases that match TRBD1. CDR1 is DFQATT and CDR2 is SNEGSKA in the germline V gene (reference sequence). V shed 0 bases, J shed 1 base, and the junction held 13 bases outside the gene matches. This CDR3 has 20 residues. CDR3 protein: CSARDRPQQGALSGANVLTF. The CDR3 DNA is TGCAGTGCTAGAGATCGCCCGCAACAGGGGGCTTTATCTGGGGCCAACGTCCTGACTTTC.

This clone appeared many times. The V and J genes are TRBV12-3 or TRBV12-4 and TRBJ2-2, with D tentatively TRBD1 or TRBD2 (6 bases each). The CDR3 totals 13 residues. Trimming cost V 6 bases and J 3 bases, with 8 bases left between them. The CDR3 DNA reads TGTGCCAGCAGACGGGGGCACACCGGGGAGCTGTTTTTT. It specifies CASRRGHTGELFF.

The chain joins TRBV5-1 to TRBJ1-1; the match to TRBD1 covers 8 bases. The ends lost 4 bases at V and 6 bases at J; junction bases unmatched: 8. CDR3 length: 14 amino acids. Germline-derived CDR1 and CDR2 are SGHRS and YFSETQ. The CDR3 bases are TGCGCCAGCAGCCAAGGACAGGGTTGGGCTGAAGCTTTCTTT. It specifies CASSQGQGWAEAFF. Supplemented by reference TRBV5-1 and TRBJ1-1, the full variable domain reads KAGVTQTPRYLIKTRGQQVTLSCSPISGHRSVSWYQQTPGQGLQFLFEYFSETQRNKGNFPGRFSGRQFSNSRSEMNVSTLELGDSALYLCASSQGQGWAEAFFGQGTRLTVV.

By proportion, this clone is medium-sized (0.01 to 0.1%). The rearrangement uses TRBV4-1 and TRBJ2-3; D possibly corresponds to TRBD2 (6 bases). V was pared by 2 bases and J by 2 bases, with 11 bases between. Germline CDR1 reads MGHRA; CDR2 reads YSYEKL. The CDR3 runs to 15 residues. The CDR3 DNA follows: TGCGCCAGCAGCCAACCTTGGGACTCCACAGATACGCAGTATTTT. It translates to CASSQPWDSTDTQYF.

This clone was observed many times. The chain employs TRBV5-6 and TRBJ2-7, with D possibly matching TRBD1 (6 bases). The CDR3 has 14 residues. Trimming left V 5 bases short and J 6 bases short, with 18 bases between. Germline V gene lookup returns CDR1 SGHDT and CDR2 YYEEEE. CDR3 DNA: TGTGCCAGCAGTCGAAGATTACAGGGTAGCGAGCAGTACTTC. Its translation: CASSRRLQGSEQYF.

A few counts support this clone. A read error may account for a junction end that differs from germline. The chain employs TRBV24-1 and TRBJ1-5, with a tentative D call TRBD1 (5 bases). This CDR3 contains 14 residues. Germline V CDR1 and CDR2: KGHDR, SFDVKD. CDR3 loop: CATSSGAQNQPHHF. The CDR3 nucleotides are TGTGCCACCAGTTCCGGGGCACAGAATCAGCCCCATCATTTT.

This clone came up many times. The V gene is TRBV3-1, the J gene TRBJ2-1, with D possibly being TRBD1 or TRBD2 (5 bases each). Trimming stripped 6 bases from V and 5 bases from J, with 14 bases between. This CDR3 has 14 residues. The germline V gene encodes CDR1 LGHDT and CDR2 YNNKEL (reference sequence). CDR3 bases: TGTGCCAGCAGGAGTTCCGGGACCAACAATGAGCAGTTCTTC. Translation: CASRSSGTNNEQFF.

This clone showed up many times. The genes are TRBV7-3 and TRBJ2-7, with TRBD1 identical over 8 bases. CDR1 is SGHTA, CDR2 FQGTGA, per germline. After removal of 2 bases from V and 6 bases from J, the junction contained 9 bases not matched to a gene. CDR3 length: 15 amino acids. This CDR3 reads CASSLGQGPKSEQYF. The DNA of the CDR3 is TGTGCCAGCAGCTTAGGACAGGGCCCGAAAAGCGAGCAGTACTTC. The variable domain in full, completed from reference TRBV7-3 and TRBJ2-7, reads GAGVSQTPSNKVTEKGKYVELRCDPISGHTALYWYRQSLGQGPEFLIYFQGTGAADDSGLPNDRFFAVRPEGSVSTLKIQRTERGDSAVYLCASSLGQGPKSEQYFGPGTRLTVT.

This clone appeared many times. The rearrangement joins TRBV19 to TRBJ1-2, with a tentative D call TRBD1 (6 bases). The CDR3 runs 15 residues. V gave up 9 bases and J gave up 3 bases, with 20 bases separating them. Germline V gives CDR1 LNHDA, CDR2 SQIVND (reference sequence). For the CDR3, the DNA is TGTGCCAGCCAGAGGTCCGGGGGCGACGACTATGGCTACACCTTC. Protein sequence: CASQRSGGDDYGYTF.

A word on this clone: A much larger clone differs from this one at a single base, so this may be a read error. This chain links TRBV5-1 with TRBJ2-1; TRBD1 is a possible D gene (6 bases). The V end lost 7 bases, the J end lost 4 bases, and 12 bases lay between the germline ends. The CDR3 is 13 amino acids. CDR1 is SGHRS, CDR2 YFSETQ, per germline. CDR3 DNA: TGCGCCAGCCGCCGGACAGATTACAATGAGCAGTTCTTC. As protein: CASRRTDYNEQFF.

The V gene is TRBV20-1, the J gene TRBJ2-7, with 7 bases that match TRBD2. Per germline, CDR1 DFQATT and CDR2 SNEGSKA (reference sequence). V was clipped by 6 bases and J by 6 bases; unmatched bases: 11. CDR3 length: 13 amino acids. CDR3 bases: TGCAGTGCCCCGGGACTACGACCCTCCGAGCAGTACTTC. Translation: CSAPGLRPSEQYF.

At least ten counts were recorded for this clone. The chain employs TRBV12-3 or TRBV12-4 and TRBJ1-6; 7 nucleotides align to TRBD1. The length of the CDR3 is 15 residues. The trim removed 0 bases at V and 8 bases at J, leaving 4 bases unmatched. CDR3 sequence (DNA): TGTGCCAGCAGTTTAGCATCCAGGGGGGATTCACCCCTCCACTTT. Its translation is CASSLASRGDSPLHF.

This clone was seen at least ten times. J is TRBJ2-2 and V is TRBV28; 8 nucleotides align to TRBD1. V was clipped by 3 bases and J by 6 bases; unmatched bases: 0. This CDR3 region has 13 residues. The germline V gene has CDR1 MDHEN and CDR2 SYDVKM. CDR3 protein: CASSLTGAGELFF. In DNA form, the CDR3 reads TGTGCCAGCAGTTTGACAGGGGCCGGGGAGCTGTTTTTT.

This clone is medium-sized (0.01 to 0.1%) in the sample. This CDR3 is also generated by other DNA sequences in the sample. The rearrangement joins TRBV6-5 to TRBJ1-1, with D maybe TRBD1 (5 bases). The CDR3 is 14 amino acids. V gave up 0 bases and J gave up 10 bases, with 15 bases separating them. Germline V CDR1 and CDR2: MNHEY, SVGAGI. The CDR3 sequence: CASSYSFRAGGAFF. In nucleotides, the CDR3 is TGTGCCAGCAGTTACTCATTCAGGGCTGGAGGAGCTTTCTTT.

The rearrangement links TRBV20-1 to TRBJ2-7; 9 positions agree with TRBD1. The CDR3 extends over 19 amino acids. CDR1 and CDR2 from the germline V gene are DFQATT and SNEGSKA (reference sequence). V dropped 5 bases and J dropped 0; count of bases not matched to a gene: 20. The CDR3 sequence: CSARGTGQGVISASYEQYF. CDR3 coding DNA: TGCAGTGCTCGCGGAACGGGACAGGGAGTTATCAGCGCCTCCTACGAGCAGTACTTC.

As to this clone: Since a much larger clone is just one base distant, this may be a read error. The chain uses TRBV7-2 and TRBJ1-2; D is uncertain. This CDR3 spans 15 amino acids. Germline CDR1 is SGHTA and CDR2 is FQGNSA. The CDR3 DNA follows: TGTGCCAGCATCTTTGACCGGTGGGGTGGTTCTGGCTACGCCTTC. Protein: CASIFDRWGGSGYAF.